What follows describes a single TCR beta chain. Produced via immunoSEQ multiplex PCR; TCRdb's table is partial and in-frame only. Of tens of thousands of clones detected, roughly 91% appear once; the ten largest clones hold 0.3% to 0.4%. This sample was included in a study of OX40 agonist ivuxolimab in advanced cancers. Study-wide context: Each patient was given ivuxolimab into a vein every 2 weeks, at 0.01 to 10 mg/kg. A diagnosis of hepatocellular carcinoma, melanoma, renal cell or head and neck cancer was present in dose-escalation patients. Three dose-escalation patients had partial responses: one with hepatocellular carcinoma and two with cutaneous melanoma.

The V gene lost 4 bases and the J gene lost 5 bases, with 10 bases spanning the gap. The CDR3 length is 13 residues. Germline V gene sequence: CDR1 SGHRS, CDR2 YFSETQ. This TCR derives from an adult with an advanced solid tumor such as melanoma, head and neck, liver or kidney cancer. This sequence joins TRBV5-1 and TRBJ1-5; a possible D gene is TRBD1 (6 bases). The specimen comprised CD4+ or CD8+ T cells sorted from blood, sampled in a trial of the OX40 agonist ivuxolimab. DNA of the CDR3: TGCGCCAGCAGCATGGACAGTTATCAGCCCCAGCATTTT. Translated: CASSMDSYQPQHF.